This T cell receptor beta chain was identified during a study of blood T cell repertoires in COVID-19. Overall study: Acute and convalescent COVID-19 samples came from the United States, Italy and Spain.

Data came from immunoSEQ multiplex PCR; TCRdb stores just in-frame clones and leaves some out. The sample lists roughly 400,000 clones; 90% were seen once. Those who participated ranged in age from about 18 to 95 years and resided in approximately 23 US areas. Germline V gives CDR1 MDHEN, CDR2 SYDVKM. V lost 5 bases to trimming and J lost 6 bases; unmatched junction nucleotides: 13. The length of the CDR3 is 15 residues. The chain is built from TRBV28 and TRBJ2-7, with 7 bases lining up with TRBD1. This clonotype was sampled from a man aged 18 to 35 who had recovered from COVID-19. Sequencing was performed on PBMCs or T cells enriched from blood (not recorded which). CDR3 sequence (DNA): TGTGCCAGCAGTCACCATACGACGGACAGGATCGAGCAGTACTTC. This sequence encodes CASSHHTTDRIEQYF.